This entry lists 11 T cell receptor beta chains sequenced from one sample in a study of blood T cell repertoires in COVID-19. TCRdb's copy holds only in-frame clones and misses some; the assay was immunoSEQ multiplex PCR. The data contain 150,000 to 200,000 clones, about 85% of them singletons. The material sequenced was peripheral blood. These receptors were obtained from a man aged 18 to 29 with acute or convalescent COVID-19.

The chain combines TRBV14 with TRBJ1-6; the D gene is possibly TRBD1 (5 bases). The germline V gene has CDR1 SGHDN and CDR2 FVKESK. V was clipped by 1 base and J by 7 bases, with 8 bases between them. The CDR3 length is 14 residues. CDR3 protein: CASSQVQGNSPLHF. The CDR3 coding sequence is TGTGCCAGCAGCCAAGTTCAGGGAAATTCACCCCTCCACTTT.

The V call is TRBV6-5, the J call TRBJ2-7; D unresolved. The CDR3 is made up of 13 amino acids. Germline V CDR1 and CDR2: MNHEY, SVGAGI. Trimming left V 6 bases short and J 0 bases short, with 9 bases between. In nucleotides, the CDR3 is TGTGCCAGCAGCACCTATAGCTCCTACGAGCAGTACGTC. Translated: CASSTYSSYEQYV.

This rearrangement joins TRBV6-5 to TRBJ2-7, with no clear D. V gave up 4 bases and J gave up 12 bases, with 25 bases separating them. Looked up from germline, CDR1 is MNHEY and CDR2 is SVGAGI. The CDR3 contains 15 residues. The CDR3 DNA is TGTGCCAGCAGTTCTCAGGCTCTGGCCCCGCACAGATGGTACTTC. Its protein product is CASSSQALAPHRWYF.

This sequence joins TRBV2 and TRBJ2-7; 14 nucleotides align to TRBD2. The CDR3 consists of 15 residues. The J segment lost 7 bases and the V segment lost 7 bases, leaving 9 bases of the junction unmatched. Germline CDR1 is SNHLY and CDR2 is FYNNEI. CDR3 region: CASNRNGLAGGEQYF. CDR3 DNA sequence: TGTGCCAGCAACAGAAACGGACTAGCGGGGGGTGAGCAGTACTTC.

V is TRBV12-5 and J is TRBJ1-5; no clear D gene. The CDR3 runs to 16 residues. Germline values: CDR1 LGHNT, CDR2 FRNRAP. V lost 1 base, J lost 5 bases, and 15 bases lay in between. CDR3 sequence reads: CASGLEGRSGYQPQHF. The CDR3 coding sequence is TGTGCTAGTGGTTTGGAAGGGAGATCCGGCTATCAGCCCCAGCATTTT.

The CDR3 spells CASSEQGRNEQFF. CDR3 coding DNA: TGCGCCAGCAGTGAACAGGGTAGGAATGAGCAGTTCTTC. V and J are TRBV10-1 and TRBJ2-1, with D possibly TRBD1 on 6 matching bases. V gave up 3 bases and J gave up 7 bases, with 10 bases separating them. The CDR3 runs to 13 residues. The V gene's germline CDR1 is WNHNN and CDR2 SYGVQD (reference sequence).

CDR3 DNA sequence: TGTGCCAGCCGTCCCCACAGGGGGCTAGGGTTCGACACTGAAGCTTTCTTT. Translated: CASRPHRGLGFDTEAFF. V is TRBV6-6 and J is TRBJ1-1; TRBD1 agrees at 9 bases. The CDR3 length is 17 residues. The V gene's germline CDR1 is MNHNY and CDR2 SVGAGI (reference sequence). Trimming cost V 8 bases and J 3 bases; bases outside gene matches: 16.

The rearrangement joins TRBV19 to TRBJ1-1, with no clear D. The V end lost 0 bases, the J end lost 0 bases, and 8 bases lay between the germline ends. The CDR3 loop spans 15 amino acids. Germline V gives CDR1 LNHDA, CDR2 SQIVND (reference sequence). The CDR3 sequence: CASSIEAVLNTEAFF. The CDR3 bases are TGTGCCAGTAGTATAGAGGCCGTCCTGAACACTGAAGCTTTCTTT. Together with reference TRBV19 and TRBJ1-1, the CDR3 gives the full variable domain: DGGITQSPKYLFRKEGQNVTLSCEQNLNHDAMYWYRQDPGQGLRLIYYSQIVNDFQKGDIAEGYSVSREKKESFPLTVTSAQKNPTAFYLCASSIEAVLNTEAFFGQGTRLTVV.

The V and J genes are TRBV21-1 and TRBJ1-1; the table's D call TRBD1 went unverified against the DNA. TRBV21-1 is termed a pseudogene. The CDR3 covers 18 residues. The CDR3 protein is CASSKGKETGSGSTEAFF. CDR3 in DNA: TGTGCCAGCAGCAAAGGGAAGGAGACAGGGAGTGGCTCCACTGAAGCTTTCTTT.

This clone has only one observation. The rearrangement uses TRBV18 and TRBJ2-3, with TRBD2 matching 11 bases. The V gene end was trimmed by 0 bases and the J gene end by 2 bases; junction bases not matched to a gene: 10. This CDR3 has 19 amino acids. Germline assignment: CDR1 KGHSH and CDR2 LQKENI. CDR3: CASSPPGLAGGLTTDTQYF. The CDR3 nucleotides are TGTGCCAGCTCACCACCAGGGCTAGCGGGGGGCCTTACCACAGATACGCAGTATTTT. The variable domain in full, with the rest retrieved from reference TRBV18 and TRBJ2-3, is NAGVMQNPRHLVRRRGQEARLRCSPMKGHSHVYWYRQLPEEGLKFMVYLQKENIIDESGMPKERFSAEFPKEGPSILRIQQVVRGDSAAYFCASSPPGLAGGLTTDTQYFGPGTRLTVL.

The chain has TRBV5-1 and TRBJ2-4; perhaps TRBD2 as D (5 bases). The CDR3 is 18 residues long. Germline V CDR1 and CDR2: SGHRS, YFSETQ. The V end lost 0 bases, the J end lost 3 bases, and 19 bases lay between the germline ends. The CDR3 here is CASSLGEPMATDKNIQYF. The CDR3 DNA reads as TGCGCCAGCAGCTTGGGGGAGCCTATGGCAACGGACAAAAACATTCAGTACTTC.